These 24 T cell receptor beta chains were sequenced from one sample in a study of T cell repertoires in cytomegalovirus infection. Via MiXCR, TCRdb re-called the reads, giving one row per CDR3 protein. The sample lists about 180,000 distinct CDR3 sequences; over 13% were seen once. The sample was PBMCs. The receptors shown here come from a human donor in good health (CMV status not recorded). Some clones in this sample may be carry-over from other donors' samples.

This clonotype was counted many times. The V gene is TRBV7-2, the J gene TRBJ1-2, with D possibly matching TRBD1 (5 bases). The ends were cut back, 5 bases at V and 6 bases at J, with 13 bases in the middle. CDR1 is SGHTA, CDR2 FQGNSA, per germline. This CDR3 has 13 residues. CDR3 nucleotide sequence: TGTGCCAGCAGCCCCGGTTGGGGGAATGGCTACACCTTC. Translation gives CASSPGWGNGYTF.

The CDR3, as DNA: TGTGCCAGCAGTTCGGGACTAGCGGCACACTCCTACAATGAGCAGTTCTTC. The encoded protein is CASSSGLAAHSYNEQFF. The chain combines TRBV28 with TRBJ2-1, with 11 bases aligning to TRBD2. Germline-derived CDR1 and CDR2 are MDHEN and SYDVKM. Trimming took 4 bases from V and 0 from J; bases not matched to a gene: 5. The CDR3 runs to 17 residues.

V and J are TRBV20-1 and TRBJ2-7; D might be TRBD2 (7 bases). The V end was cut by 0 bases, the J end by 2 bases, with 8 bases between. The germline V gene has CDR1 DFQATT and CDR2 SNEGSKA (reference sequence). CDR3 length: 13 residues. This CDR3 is CSARERGPYEQYF. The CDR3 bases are TGCAGTGCTAGAGAGCGGGGGCCCTACGAGCAGTACTTC.

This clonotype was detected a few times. The chain's CDR3 is CASSLGAHTPPYNEQFF. CDR3 DNA sequence: TGTGCCAGCAGCTTAGGGGCGCACACCCCCCCTTACAATGAGCAGTTCTTC. The chain carries TRBV7-2 and TRBJ2-1; D remains ambiguous. From germline, CDR1 is SGHTA and CDR2 FQGNSA. The CDR3 has 17 residues. V gave up 1 base and J gave up 4 bases, with 17 bases separating them.

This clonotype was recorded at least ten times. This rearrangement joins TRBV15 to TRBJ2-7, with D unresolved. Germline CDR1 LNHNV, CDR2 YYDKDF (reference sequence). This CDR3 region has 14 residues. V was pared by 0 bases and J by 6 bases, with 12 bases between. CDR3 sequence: CATSRDFATAEQYF. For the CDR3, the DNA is TGTGCCACCAGCAGAGATTTTGCTACAGCCGAGCAGTACTTC.

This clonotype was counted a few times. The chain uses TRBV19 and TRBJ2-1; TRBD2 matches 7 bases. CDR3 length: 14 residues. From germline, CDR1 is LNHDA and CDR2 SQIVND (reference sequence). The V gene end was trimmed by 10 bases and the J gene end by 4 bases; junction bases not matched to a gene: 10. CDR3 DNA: TGTGCCACCGTGGGAGGGATCCCGTACAATGAGCAGTTCTTC. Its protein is CATVGGIPYNEQFF.

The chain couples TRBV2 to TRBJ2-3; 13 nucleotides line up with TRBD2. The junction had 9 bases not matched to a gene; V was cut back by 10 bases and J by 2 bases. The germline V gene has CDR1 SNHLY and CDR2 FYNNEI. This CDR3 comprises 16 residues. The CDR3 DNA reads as TGTGCCACCTCCGGGACTAGCGGGACGGACACAGATACGCAGTATTTT. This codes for CATSGTSGTDTDTQYF.

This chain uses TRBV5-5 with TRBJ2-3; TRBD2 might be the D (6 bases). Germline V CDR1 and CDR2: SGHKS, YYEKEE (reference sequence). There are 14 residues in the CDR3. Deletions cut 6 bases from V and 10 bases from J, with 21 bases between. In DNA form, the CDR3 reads TGTGCCAGCATAGAAGGCGGGACCTGGTCGGCGCAGTATTTT. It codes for CASIEGGTWSAQYF.

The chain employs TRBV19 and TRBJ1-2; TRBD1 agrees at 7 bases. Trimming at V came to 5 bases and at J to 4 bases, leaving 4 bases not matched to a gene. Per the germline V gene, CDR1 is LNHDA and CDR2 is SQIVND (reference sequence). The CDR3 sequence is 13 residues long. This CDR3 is CASSDRVLYGYTF. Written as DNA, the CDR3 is TGTGCCAGTAGTGACAGGGTCCTCTATGGCTACACCTTC.

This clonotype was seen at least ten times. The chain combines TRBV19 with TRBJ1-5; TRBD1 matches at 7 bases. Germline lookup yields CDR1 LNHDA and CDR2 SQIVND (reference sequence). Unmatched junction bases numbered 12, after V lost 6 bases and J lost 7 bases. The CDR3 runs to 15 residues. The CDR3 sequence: CASRDRDFGLQPQHF. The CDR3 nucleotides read TGTGCCAGTAGAGACAGGGATTTTGGTTTACAGCCCCAGCATTTT.

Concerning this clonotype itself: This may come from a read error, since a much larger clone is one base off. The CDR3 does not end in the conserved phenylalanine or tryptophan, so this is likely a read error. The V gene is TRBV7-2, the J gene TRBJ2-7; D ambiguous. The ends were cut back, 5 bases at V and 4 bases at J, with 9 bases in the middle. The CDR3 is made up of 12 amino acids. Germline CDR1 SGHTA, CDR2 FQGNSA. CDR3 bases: TGTGCCAGCAGCCAGCCCATGTACGAGCAGTACCTC. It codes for CASSQPMYEQYL.

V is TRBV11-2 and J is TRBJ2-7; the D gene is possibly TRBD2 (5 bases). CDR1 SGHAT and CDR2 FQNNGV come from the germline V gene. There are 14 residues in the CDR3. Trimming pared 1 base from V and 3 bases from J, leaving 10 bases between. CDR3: CASSLGVGNYEQYF. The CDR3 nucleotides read TGTGCCAGCAGCTTAGGGGTCGGGAACTACGAGCAGTACTTC.

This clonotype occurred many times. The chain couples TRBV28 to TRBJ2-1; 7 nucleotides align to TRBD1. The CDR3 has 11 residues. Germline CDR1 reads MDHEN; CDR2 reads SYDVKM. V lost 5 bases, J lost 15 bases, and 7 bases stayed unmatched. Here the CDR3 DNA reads TGTGCCAGCAGTCAAGACAGGGCGTGGTTCTTC. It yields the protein CASSQDRAWFF.

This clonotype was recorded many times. CDR3 residues: CASSPQVLNSYEQYF. CDR3 sequence (DNA): TGCGCCAGCAGCCCGCAAGTCTTAAACTCCTACGAGCAGTACTTC. The gene calls are TRBV4-3 and TRBJ2-7; no firm D call. CDR3 length: 15 residues. Looked up from germline, CDR1 is LGHNA and CDR2 is YSLEER. Between the trimmed V and J ends, which lost 4 bases and 0 bases, there was a span of 13 bases.

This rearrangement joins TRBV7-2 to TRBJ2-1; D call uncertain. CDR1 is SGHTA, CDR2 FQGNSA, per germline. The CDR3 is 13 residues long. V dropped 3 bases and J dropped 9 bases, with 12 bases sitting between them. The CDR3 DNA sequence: TGTGCCAGCAGCTTGGAGTCTTCCATTGAGCAGTTCTTC. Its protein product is CASSLESSIEQFF.

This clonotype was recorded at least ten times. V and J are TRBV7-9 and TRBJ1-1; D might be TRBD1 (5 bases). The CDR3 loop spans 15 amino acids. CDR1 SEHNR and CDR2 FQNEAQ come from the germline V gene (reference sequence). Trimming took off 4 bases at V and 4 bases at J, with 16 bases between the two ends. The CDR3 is CASSSPGVGATEAFF. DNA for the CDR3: TGTGCCAGCAGCTCCCCAGGAGTAGGGGCCACTGAAGCTTTCTTT.

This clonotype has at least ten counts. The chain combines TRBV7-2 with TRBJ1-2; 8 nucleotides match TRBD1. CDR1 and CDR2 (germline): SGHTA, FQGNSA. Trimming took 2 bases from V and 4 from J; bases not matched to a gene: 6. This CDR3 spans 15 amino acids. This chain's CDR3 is CASSLSGGAGYGYTF. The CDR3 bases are TGTGCCAGCAGCTTATCAGGGGGCGCCGGCTATGGCTACACCTTC.

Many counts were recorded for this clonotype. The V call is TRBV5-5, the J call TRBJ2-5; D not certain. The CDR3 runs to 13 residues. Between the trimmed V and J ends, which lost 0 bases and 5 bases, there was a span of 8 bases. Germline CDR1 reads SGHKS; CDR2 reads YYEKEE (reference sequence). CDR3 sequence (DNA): TGTGCCAGCAGCTTGGGTAGTCGGGAGACCCAGTACTTC. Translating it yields CASSLGSRETQYF.

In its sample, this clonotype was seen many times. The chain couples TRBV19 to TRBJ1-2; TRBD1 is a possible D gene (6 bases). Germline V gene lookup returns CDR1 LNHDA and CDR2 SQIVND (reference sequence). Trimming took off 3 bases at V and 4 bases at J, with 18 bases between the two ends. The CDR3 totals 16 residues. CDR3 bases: TGTGCCAGTAGTATTCCCGCTAGCGGACAGATCTATGGCTACACCTTC. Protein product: CASSIPASGQIYGYTF.

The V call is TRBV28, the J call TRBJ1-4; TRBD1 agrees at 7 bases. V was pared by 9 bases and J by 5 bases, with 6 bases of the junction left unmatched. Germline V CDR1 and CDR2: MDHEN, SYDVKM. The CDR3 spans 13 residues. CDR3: CASRDSRNEKLFF. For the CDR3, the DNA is TGTGCCAGTCGGGACAGCCGGAATGAAAAACTGTTTTTT. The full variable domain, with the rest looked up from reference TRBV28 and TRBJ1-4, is DVKVTQSSRYLVKRTGEKVFLECVQDMDHENMFWYRQDPGLGLRLIYFSYDVKMKEKGDIPEGYSVSREKKERFSLILESASTNQTSMYLCASRDSRNEKLFFGSGTQLSVL.

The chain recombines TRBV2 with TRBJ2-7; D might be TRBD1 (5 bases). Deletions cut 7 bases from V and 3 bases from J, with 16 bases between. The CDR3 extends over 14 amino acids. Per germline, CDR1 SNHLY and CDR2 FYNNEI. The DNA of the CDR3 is TGTGCCAGCATCGGAAGTGCAGGGATCTACGAGCAGTACTTC. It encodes CASIGSAGIYEQYF.

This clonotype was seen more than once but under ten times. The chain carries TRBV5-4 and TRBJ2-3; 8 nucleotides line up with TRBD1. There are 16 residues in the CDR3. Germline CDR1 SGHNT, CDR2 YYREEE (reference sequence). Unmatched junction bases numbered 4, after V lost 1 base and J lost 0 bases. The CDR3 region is CASSLNRGMSTDTQYF. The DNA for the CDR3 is TGTGCCAGCAGCTTGAACAGGGGGATGAGCACAGATACGCAGTATTTT. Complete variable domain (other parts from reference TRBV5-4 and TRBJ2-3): ETGVTQSPTHLIKTRGQQVTLRCSSQSGHNTVSWYQQALGQGPQFIFQYYREEENGRGNFPPRFSGLQFPNYSSELNVNALELDDSALYLCASSLNRGMSTDTQYFGPGTRLTVL.

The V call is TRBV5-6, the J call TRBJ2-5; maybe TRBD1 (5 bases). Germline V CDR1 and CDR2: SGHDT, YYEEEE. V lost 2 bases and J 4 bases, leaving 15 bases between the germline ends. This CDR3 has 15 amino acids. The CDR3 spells CASSFKGLGVETQYF. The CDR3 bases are TGTGCCAGCAGCTTTAAGGGGCTAGGGGTAGAGACCCAGTACTTC.

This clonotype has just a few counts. CDR3 DNA sequence: TGTGCCAGCGCCCAAAAGGGGAGAGCTTACAATGAGCAGTTCTTC. It yields the protein CASAQKGRAYNEQFF. This chain joins TRBV6-2 or TRBV6-3 and TRBJ2-1, with D perhaps assigned TRBD1 or TRBD2 (5 bases each). V was shortened by 8 bases and J by 4 bases, with 18 bases between the two germline ends. Per the germline V gene, CDR1 is MNHEY and CDR2 is SVGEGT. The CDR3 sequence is 15 residues long.